The sequence of this TCR beta chain was determined in a study of Ad26.COV2.S vaccination and SARS-CoV-2 variants. CDR1 and CDR2 from the germline V gene are SGHDT and YYEEEE. The CDR3 extends over 15 amino acids. V lost 6 bases, J lost 3 bases, and 11 bases stayed unmatched. The method was immunoSEQ multiplex PCR; TCRdb's version includes in-frame clones alone and lacks a portion of them. The table records approximately 400,000 clones, roughly 81% of them present only once. The treatment here: roughly 19 received Ad26.COV2.S at low or high dose, single or two shots; about five received placebo; per-sample allocation not given. Vaccine and placebo recipients were sampled on day 63 after the first injection.

The J gene is TRBJ2-5, the V gene TRBV5-6, with 7 positions matching TRBD1. The receptor was isolated from a person aged 18-60 years who received the Ad26.COV2.S COVID-19 vaccine or a placebo. The material was peripheral blood, obtained in a trial of Ad26.COV2.S vaccine versus placebo. CDR3 amino acids: CASTTTGTDEETQYF. CDR3 DNA: TGTGCCAGCACCACTACCGGGACAGATGAAGAGACCCAGTACTTC.